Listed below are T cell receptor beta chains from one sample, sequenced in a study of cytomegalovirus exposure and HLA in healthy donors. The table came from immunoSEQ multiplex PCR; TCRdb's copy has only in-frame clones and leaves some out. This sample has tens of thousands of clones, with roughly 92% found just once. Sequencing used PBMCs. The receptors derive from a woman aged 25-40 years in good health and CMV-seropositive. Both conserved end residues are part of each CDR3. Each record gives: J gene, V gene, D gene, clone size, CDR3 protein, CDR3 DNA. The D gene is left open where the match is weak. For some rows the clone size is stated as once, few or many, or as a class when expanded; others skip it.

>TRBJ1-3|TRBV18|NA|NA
CASSRLQGSGNTIYF
TGTGCCAGCTCACGGCTTCAGGGGTCTGGAAACACCATATATTTT
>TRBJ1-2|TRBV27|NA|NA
CASSQQGFAYGYTF
TGTGCCAGCAGTCAACAGGGATTCGCCTATGGCTACACCTTC
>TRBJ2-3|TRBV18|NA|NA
CASSPSYGGADTQYF
TGTGCCAGCTCACCATCATATGGGGGCGCAGATACGCAGTATTTT
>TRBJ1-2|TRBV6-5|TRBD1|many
CASSYNRGLNGYTF
TGTGCCAGCAGTTACAACAGGGGGCTGAATGGCTACACCTTC
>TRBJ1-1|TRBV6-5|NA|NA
CASSWGVGGWNTEAFF
TGTGCCAGCAGTTGGGGGGTTGGGGGATGGAACACTGAAGCTTTCTTT
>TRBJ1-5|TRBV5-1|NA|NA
CASSLVGGNNQPQHF
TGCGCCAGCAGCTTGGTGGGGGGAAACAATCAGCCCCAGCATTTT
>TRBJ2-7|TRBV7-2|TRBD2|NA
CASTPYGGVGYEQYF
TGTGCCAGCACCCCTTATGGGGGGGTGGGCTACGAGCAGTACTTC
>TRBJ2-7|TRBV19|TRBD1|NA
CASSPGQGWIEQYF
TGTGCCAGTAGTCCGGGACAGGGTTGGATAGAGCAGTACTTC
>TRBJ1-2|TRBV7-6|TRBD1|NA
CASSYRGRLEDGYTF
TGTGCCAGCAGCTACAGGGGGCGACTCGAGGATGGCTACACCTTC
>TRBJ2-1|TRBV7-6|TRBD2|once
CASSSKMRGTSGYNEQFF
TGTGCCAGCAGCTCCAAAATGAGGGGTACTAGCGGGTACAATGAGCAGTTCTTC
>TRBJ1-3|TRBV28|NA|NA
CASSLQHSGNTIYF
TGTGCCAGCAGTTTACAACACTCTGGAAACACCATATATTTT
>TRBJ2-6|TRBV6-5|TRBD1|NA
CASSSPGGPGANVLTF
TGTGCCAGCAGTTCGCCAGGGGGCCCTGGGGCCAACGTCCTGACTTTC
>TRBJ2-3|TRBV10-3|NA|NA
CAISEPRGAGYDTDTQYF
TGTGCCATCAGCGAACCCCGTGGGGCTGGGTATGACACAGATACGCAGTATTTT
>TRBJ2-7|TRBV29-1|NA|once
CSVVTGYEQYF
TGCAGCGTTGTTACCGGGTACGAGCAGTACTTC
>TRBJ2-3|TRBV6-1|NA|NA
CASSTDSGSTDTQYF
TGTGCCAGCAGTACGGACAGTGGTAGCACAGATACGCAGTATTTT
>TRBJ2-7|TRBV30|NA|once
CAWKGPTGEQYF
TGTGCCTGGAAAGGACCTACGGGGGAGCAGTACTTC
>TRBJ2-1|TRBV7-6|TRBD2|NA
CASSSKREPYNEQFF
TGTGCCAGCAGCTCCAAGCGGGAACCCTACAATGAGCAGTTCTTC
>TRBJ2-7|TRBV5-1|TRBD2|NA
CASSPTSGTGYEQYF
TGCGCCAGCAGCCCGACTAGCGGGACAGGCTACGAGCAGTACTTC
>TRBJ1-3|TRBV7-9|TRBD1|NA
CASSSGQGSGNTIYF
TGTGCCAGCAGCTCCGGACAGGGATCTGGAAACACCATATATTTT
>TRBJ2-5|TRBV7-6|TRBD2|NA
CASSLASGAVRETQYF
TGTGCCAGCAGCTTAGCTAGCGGGGCTGTCCGGGAGACCCAGTACTTC
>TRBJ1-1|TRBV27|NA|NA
CASSFSGGGYTEAFF
TGTGCCAGCAGTTTTAGCGGGGGGGGCTACACTGAAGCTTTCTTT
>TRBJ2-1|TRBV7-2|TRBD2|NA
CASSLRTSGSVNEQFF
TGTGCCAGCAGCCTAAGGACTAGCGGGAGTGTTAATGAGCAGTTCTTC
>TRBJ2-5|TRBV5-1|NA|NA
CASSPRHPSEETQYF
TGCGCCAGCAGCCCGAGACACCCTTCGGAAGAGACCCAGTACTTC
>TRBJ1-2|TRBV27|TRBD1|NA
CASSLGTGHGYTF
TGTGCCAGCAGTCTCGGGACAGGGCATGGCTACACCTTC
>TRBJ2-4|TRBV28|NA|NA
CASSSSVQGSDIQYF
NA
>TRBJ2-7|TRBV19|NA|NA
CASRQDSDSYEQYF
TGTGCCAGTAGACAAGACAGTGACAGCTACGAGCAGTACTTT
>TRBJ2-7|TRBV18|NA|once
CASSPSRDTYEQYF
TGTGCCAGCTCACCGTCCCGGGACACCTACGAGCAGTACTTC
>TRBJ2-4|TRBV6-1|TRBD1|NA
CASSEGTGVIQYF
TGTGCCAGCAGTGAAGGGACAGGGGTCATTCAGTACTTC
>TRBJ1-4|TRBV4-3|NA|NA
CASSSKGERNEKLFF
TGCGCCAGCAGCTCCAAGGGGGAAAGAAATGAAAAACTGTTTTTT
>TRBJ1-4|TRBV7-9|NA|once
CASSADGGRVFF
TGTGCCAGCAGCGCCGACGGAGGTAGGGTGTTTTTT
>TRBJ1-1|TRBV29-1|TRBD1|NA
CSVRGGVGTEAFF
TGCAGCGTTAGAGGGGGCGTGGGGACTGAAGCTTTCTTT
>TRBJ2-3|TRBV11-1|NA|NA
CASSERPGGKTDTQYF
TGTGCCAGCAGTGAGCGACCGGGCGGGAAGACAGATACGCAGTATTTT
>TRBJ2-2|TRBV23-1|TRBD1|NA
CASSQEQGANTGELFF
TGCGCCAGCAGTCAGGAACAGGGGGCGAACACCGGGGAGCTGTTTTTT
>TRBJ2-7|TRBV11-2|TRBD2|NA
CASSIRAGVYEQYF
TGTGCCAGCAGCATCAGAGCGGGAGTATACGAGCAGTACTTC
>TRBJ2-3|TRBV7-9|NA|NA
CASSPPTKPRGTDTQYF
TGTGCCAGCAGCCCTCCGACTAAACCTAGAGGCACAGATACGCAGTATTTT
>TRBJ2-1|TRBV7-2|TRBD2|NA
CASSPPAGGSGYEQFF
TGTGCCAGCAGCCCTCCAGCGGGAGGGAGTGGCTATGAGCAGTTCTTC
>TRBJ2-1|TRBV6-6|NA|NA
CASRRTTSTAYNEQFF
TGTGCCAGCAGGCGAACTACTAGTACCGCCTACAATGAGCAGTTCTTC
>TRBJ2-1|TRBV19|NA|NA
CASSSTGTRAYNEQFF
TGTGCCAGTAGTTCAACCGGGACAAGGGCCTACAATGAGCAGTTCTTC
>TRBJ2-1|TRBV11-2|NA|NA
CASSLKGAGANEQFF
TGTGCCAGCAGCTTAAAGGGAGCGGGTGCCAATGAGCAGTTCTTC
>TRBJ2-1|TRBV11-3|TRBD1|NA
CASSRDSLGDNEQFF
TGTGCCAGCAGCCGGGACAGCCTTGGGGACAATGAGCAGTTCTTC
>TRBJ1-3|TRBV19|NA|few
CASYPTGSGNTIYF
TGTGCCAGTTATCCCACAGGCTCTGGAAACACCATATATTTT
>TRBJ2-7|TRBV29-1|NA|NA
CSVWGGITYEQYF
TGCAGCGTTTGGGGCGGGATCACTTACGAGCAGTACTTC
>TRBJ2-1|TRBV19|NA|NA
CASSARSPNEQFF
TGTGCCAGTAGTGCTCGTAGTCCGAATGAGCAGTTCTTC
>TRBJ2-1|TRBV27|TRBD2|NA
CASSKREANEQFF
TGTGCCAGCAGTAAGCGGGAGGCCAATGAGCAGTTCTTC
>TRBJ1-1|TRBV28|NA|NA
CASTPLGQLGGGTEAFF
TGTGCCAGCACTCCCCTAGGGCAGTTGGGTGGAGGGACTGAAGCTTTCTTT
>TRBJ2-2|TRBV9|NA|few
CASSVWGRALNTGELFF
TGTGCCAGCAGCGTATGGGGCAGGGCCTTAAACACCGGGGAGCTGTTTTTT
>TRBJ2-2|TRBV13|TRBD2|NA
CASSYSGSYTGELFF
TGTGCCAGCAGCTATAGCGGGAGCTACACCGGGGAGCTGTTTTTT
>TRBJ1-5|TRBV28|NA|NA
CASLLGGAQSNQPQHF
TGTGCCAGCCTACTGGGGGGGGCGCAAAGCAATCAGCCCCAGCATTTT
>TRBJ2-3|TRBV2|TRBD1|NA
CASSTGGGTDTQYF
TGTGCCAGTAGCACAGGGGGCGGCACAGATACGCAGTATTTT
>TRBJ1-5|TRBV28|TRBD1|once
CASNIVDRPRRNQPQHF
TGTGCCAGCAACATAGTGGACAGGCCAAGGCGAAATCAGCCCCAGCATTTT
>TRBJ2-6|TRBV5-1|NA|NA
CASSLVQGISGANVLTF
TGCGCCAGCAGCTTGGTACAGGGAATCTCTGGGGCCAACGTCCTGACTTTC
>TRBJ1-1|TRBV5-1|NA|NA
CASSSPGLNTEAFF
TGCGCCAGCAGCTCTCCGGGACTTAACACTGAAGCTTTCTTT
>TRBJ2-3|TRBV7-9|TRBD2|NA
CASSFLAGTSTDTQYF
TGTGCCAGCAGCTTCCTAGCGGGAACTAGCACAGATACGCAGTATTTT
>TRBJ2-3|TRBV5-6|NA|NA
CASSRDHGRRADTQYF
TGTGCCAGCAGCCGGGACCACGGGCGGAGGGCAGATACGCAGTATTTT
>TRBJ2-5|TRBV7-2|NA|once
CASSLVGLQETQYF
TGTGCCAGCAGCTTAGTGGGACTGCAAGAGACCCAGTACTTC
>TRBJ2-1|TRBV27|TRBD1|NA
CASFLSGGVGEQFF
TGTGCCAGCTTTCTCTCAGGGGGTGTTGGTGAGCAGTTCTTC
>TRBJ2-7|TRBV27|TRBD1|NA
CASRGQGPGEQYF
TGTGCCAGCAGGGGACAGGGGCCGGGGGAGCAGTACTTC
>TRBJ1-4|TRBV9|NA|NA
CASSVQGRGEKLFF
TGTGCCAGCAGCGTCCAGGGGCGCGGAGAAAAACTGTTTTTT
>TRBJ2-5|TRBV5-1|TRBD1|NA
CATGTGYSETQYF
TGCGCCACCGGGACAGGGTACTCAGAGACCCAGTACTTC
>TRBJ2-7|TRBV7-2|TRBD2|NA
CASSSHPGLVYEQYF
TGTGCCAGCAGCTCCCACCCGGGACTAGTGTACGAGCAGTACTTC